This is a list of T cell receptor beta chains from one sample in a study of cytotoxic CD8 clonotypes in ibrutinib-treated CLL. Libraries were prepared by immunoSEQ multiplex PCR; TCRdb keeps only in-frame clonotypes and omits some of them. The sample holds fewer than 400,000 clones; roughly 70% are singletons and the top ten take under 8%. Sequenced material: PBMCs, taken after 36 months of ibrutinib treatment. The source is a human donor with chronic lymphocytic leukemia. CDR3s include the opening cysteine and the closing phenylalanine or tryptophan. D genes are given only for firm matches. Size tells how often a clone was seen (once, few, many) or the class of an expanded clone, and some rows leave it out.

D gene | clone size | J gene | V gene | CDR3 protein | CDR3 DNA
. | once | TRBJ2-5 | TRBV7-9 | CASSLGQGVGQETQYF | TGTGCCAGCAGCTTAGGGCAGGGAGTAGGGCAAGAGACCCAGTACTTC
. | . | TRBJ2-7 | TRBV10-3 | CAISEGGGEQYF | TGTGCCATCAGTGAAGGGGGAGGTGAGCAGTACTTC
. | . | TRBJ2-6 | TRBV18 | CASSPLASGANVLTF | TGTGCCAGCTCACCGCTAGCCTCTGGGGCCAACGTCCTGACTTTC
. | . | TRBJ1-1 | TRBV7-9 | CASSFRNRAINKNTEAFF | TGTGCCAGCAGCTTTAGAAACAGGGCCATAAACAAGAACACTGAAGCTTTCTTT
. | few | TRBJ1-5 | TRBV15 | CATSRDRGGQPQHF | TGTGCCACCAGCAGAGATCGAGGAGGTCAGCCCCAGCATTTT
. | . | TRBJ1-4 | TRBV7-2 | CASSRNLGFEEKLFF | TGTGCCAGCAGCCGTAATTTGGGATTTGAGGAAAAACTGTTTTTT
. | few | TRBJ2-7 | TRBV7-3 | CASSLDPKDEQYF | TGTGCCAGCAGCTTAGACCCAAAGGACGAGCAGTACTTC
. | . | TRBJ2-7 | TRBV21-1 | CASSRGLADSYEQYF | TGTGCCAGCAGCAGGGGACTAGCGGACTCCTACGAGCAGTACTTC
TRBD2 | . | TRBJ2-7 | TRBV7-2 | CASSRSGSGHEQYF | TGTGCCAGCAGCCGTAGCGGGAGCGGCCACGAGCAGTACTTC
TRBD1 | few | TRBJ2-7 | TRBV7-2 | CASSFPRGPSYEQYF | TGTGCCAGCAGCTTCCCCAGGGGGCCGTCCTACGAGCAGTACTTC
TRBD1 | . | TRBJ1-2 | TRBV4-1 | CASSHPGQVPFRDGYTF | TGCGCCAGCAGCCATCCCGGACAGGTCCCGTTTAGGGATGGCTACACCTTC
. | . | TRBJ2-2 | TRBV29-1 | CSVPVLNTGELFF | TGCAGCGTGCCGGTCCTGAACACCGGGGAGCTGTTTTTT
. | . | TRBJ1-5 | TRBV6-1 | CASSERGGSNQPQHF | TGTGCCAGCAGTGAGAGGGGGGGTAGCAATCAGCCCCAGCATTTT
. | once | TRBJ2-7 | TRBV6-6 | CASSYSPQSNGQYF | TGTGCCAGCAGTTACTCGCCGCAGTCAAACGGGCAGTACTTC
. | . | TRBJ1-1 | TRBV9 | CASTTRQEGAFF | TGTGCCAGCACCACCCGTCAGGAAGGGGCTTTCTTT
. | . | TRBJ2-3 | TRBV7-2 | CASLAGTDTQYF | TGTGCCAGTTTAGCGGGCACAGATACGCAGTATTTT
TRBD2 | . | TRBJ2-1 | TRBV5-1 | CASSFRLAGALREQFF | TGCGCCAGCAGCTTCAGACTAGCGGGGGCCCTACGGGAGCAGTTCTTC
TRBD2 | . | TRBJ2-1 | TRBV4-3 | CASSQEGRTRANEQFF | TGCGCCAGCAGCCAAGAAGGTCGGACTAGGGCAAATGAGCAGTTCTTC
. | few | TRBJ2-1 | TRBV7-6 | CASSLEQRSSYNEQFF | TGTGCCAGCAGCTTAGAGCAGAGGAGCTCCTACAATGAGCAGTTCTTC
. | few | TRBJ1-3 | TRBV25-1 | CASSNEAGNTIYF | TGTGCCAGCAGCAACGAGGCGGGAAACACCATATATTTT
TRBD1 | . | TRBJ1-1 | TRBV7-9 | CASSPTGGYTEAFF | TGTGCCAGCAGCCCGACAGGGGGTTATACTGAAGCTTTCTTT
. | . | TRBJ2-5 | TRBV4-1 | CASSQEDRQETQYF | TGCGCCAGCAGCCAGGAGGACAGACAAGAGACCCAGTACTTC
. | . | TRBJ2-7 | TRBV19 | CARPRGGQAIEQYF | TGTGCCAGACCCCGGGGGGGACAGGCCATCGAGCAGTACTTC
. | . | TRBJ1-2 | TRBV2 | CASSEQGSRYYGYTF | TGTGCCAGCAGTGAACAGGGGTCACGGTACTATGGCTACACCTTC
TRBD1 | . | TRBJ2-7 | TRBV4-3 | CASSQVSSAETGYTYEQYF | TGCGCCAGCAGCCAAGTAAGTTCCGCGGAGACAGGGTATACCTACGAGCAGTACTTC
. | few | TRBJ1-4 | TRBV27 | CASSWRQNEKLFF | TGTGCCAGCAGTTGGAGACAGAATGAAAAACTGTTTTTT
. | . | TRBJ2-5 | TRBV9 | CASSPLDGQETQYF | TGTGCCAGCAGCCCCCTGGACGGTCAAGAGACCCAGTACTTC
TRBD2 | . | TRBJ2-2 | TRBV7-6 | CASSLPSGTSVGELFF | TGTGCCAGCAGCCTCCCTAGTGGGACTAGCGTTGGGGAGCTGTTTTTT
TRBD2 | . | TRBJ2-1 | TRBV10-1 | CASSDGLANEQFF | TGCGCCAGCAGTGACGGACTAGCGAATGAGCAGTTCTTC